The clone carrying this T cell receptor (beta chain) was seen once. Its target is not known. This entry belongs to a study of cytotoxic CD8 clonotypes in ibrutinib-treated CLL. Study observations and caveats: Sampling times, which were not matched between the groups, differed between sustained-remission patients and progressing patients. Public clonotypes proved infrequent, and on treatment they shrank or remained steady.

The CDR3 is 13 amino acids. Germline assignment: CDR1 SGHRS and CDR2 YFSETQ. The trim removed 4 bases at V and 2 bases at J, leaving 3 bases unmatched. Using immunoSEQ multiplex PCR, the repertoire was profiled, and TCRdb retains in-frame clones only, with some absent. The sample carries 150,000 to 200,000 clones, around 84% recorded once. The sample consisted of PBMCs, taken after 12 months of ibrutinib treatment. This receptor was taken from a human donor with chronic lymphocytic leukemia. The chain is built from TRBV5-1 and TRBJ2-7; TRBD1 matches at 7 bases. For the CDR3, the DNA is TGCGCCAGCAGCGGGGGACAGACCTACGAGCAGTACTTC. Translation gives CASSGGQTYEQYF. Supplemented by reference TRBV5-1 and TRBJ2-7, the full variable domain reads KAGVTQTPRYLIKTRGQQVTLSCSPISGHRSVSWYQQTPGQGLQFLFEYFSETQRNKGNFPGRFSGRQFSNSRSEMNVSTLELGDSALYLCASSGGQTYEQYFGPGTRLTVT.